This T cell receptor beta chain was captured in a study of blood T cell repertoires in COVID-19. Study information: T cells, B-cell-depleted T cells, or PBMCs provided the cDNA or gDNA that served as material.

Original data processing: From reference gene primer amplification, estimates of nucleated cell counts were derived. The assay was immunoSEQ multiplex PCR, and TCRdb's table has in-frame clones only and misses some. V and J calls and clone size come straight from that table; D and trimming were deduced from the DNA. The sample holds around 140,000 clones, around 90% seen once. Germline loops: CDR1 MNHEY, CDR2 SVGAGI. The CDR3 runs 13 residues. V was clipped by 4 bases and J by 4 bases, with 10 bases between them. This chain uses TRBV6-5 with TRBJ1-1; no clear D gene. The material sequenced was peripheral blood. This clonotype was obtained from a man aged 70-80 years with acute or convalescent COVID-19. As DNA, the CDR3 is TGTGCCAGCAGTTCGGGAGACCCCACTGAAGCTTTCTTT. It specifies CASSSGDPTEAFF.